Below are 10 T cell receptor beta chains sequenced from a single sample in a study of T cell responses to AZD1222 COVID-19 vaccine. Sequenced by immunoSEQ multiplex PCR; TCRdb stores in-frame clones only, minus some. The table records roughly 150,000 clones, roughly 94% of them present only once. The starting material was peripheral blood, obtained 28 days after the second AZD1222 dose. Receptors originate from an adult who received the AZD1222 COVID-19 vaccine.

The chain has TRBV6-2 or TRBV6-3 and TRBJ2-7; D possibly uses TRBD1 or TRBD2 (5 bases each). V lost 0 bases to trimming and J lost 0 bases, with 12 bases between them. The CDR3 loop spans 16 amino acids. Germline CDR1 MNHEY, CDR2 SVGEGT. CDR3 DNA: TGTGCCAGCAGTTACTCGGGGACGTTGAGCTCCTACGAGCAGTACTTC. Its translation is CASSYSGTLSSYEQYF.

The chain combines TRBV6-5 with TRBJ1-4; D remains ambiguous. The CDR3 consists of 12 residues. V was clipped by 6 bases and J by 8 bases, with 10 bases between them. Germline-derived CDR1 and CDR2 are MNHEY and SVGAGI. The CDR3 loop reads CASRGRREKLFF. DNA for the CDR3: TGTGCCAGCAGGGGCCGCCGGGAAAAACTGTTTTTT.

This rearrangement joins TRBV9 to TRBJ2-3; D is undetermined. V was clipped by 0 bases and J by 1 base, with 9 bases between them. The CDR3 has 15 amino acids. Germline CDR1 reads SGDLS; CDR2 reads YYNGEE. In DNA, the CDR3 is TGTGCCAGCAGCGTAGAAGCCCTAGGCACAGATACGCAGTATTTT. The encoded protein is CASSVEALGTDTQYF.

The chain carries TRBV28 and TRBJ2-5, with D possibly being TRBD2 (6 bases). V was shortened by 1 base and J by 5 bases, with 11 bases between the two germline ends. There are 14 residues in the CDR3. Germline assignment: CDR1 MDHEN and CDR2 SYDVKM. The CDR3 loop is CASSLLGGRETQYF. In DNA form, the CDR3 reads TGTGCCAGCAGTTTATTGGGGGGAAGGGAGACCCAGTACTTC.

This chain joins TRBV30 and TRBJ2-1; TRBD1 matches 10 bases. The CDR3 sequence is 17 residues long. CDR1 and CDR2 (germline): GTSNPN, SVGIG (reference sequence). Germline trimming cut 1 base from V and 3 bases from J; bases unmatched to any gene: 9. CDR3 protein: CAWSGVGTGVNYNEQFF. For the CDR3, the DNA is TGTGCCTGGAGTGGTGTAGGGACAGGGGTCAACTACAATGAGCAGTTCTTC.

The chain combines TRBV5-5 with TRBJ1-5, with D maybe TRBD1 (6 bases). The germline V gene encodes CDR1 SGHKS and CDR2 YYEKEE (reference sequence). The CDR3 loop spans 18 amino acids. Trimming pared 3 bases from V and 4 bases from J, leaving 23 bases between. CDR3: CASSYWGRVRGLNQPQHF. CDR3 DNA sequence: TGTGCCAGCAGCTACTGGGGTAGGGTCAGGGGACTTAATCAGCCCCAGCATTTT.

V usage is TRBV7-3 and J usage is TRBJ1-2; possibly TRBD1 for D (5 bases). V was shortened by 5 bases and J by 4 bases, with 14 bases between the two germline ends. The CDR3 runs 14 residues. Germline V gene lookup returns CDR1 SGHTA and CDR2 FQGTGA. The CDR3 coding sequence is TGTGCCAGCAGCCCAATCGGGGGGGGCTATGGCTACACCTTC. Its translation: CASSPIGGGYGYTF.

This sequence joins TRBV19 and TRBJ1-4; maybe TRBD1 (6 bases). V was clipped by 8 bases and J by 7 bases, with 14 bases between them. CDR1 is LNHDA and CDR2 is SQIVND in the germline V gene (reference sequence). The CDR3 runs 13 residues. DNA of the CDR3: TGTGCCAGTCGCGGGGGGCGGGGTGAAAAACTGTTTTTT. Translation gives CASRGGRGEKLFF. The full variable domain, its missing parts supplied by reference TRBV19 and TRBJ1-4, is DGGITQSPKYLFRKEGQNVTLSCEQNLNHDAMYWYRQDPGQGLRLIYYSQIVNDFQKGDIAEGYSVSREKKESFPLTVTSAQKNPTAFYLCASRGGRGEKLFFGSGTQLSVL.

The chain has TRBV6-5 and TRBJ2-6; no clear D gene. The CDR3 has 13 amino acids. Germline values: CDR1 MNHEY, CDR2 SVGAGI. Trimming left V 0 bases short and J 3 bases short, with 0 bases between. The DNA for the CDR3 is TGTGCCAGCAGTTACTCTGGGGCCAACGTCCTGACTTTC. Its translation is CASSYSGANVLTF.

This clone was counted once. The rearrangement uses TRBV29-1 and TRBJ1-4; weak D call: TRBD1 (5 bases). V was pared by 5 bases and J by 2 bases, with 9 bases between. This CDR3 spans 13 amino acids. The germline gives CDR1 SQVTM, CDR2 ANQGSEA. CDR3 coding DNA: TGCAGCGTTACAGGCACTACTAATGAAAAACTGTTTTTT. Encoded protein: CSVTGTTNEKLFF.